One sample yielded the 17 T cell receptor beta chains listed below, sequenced in a study of post-analysis software for immune sequencing data. Findings and limits, study-wide: Comparison of patients with controls showed 5 or 6 TRBV segments more frequent in patients, TRBV5-6, TRBV5-1 and TRBV20-1 among them.

Unique molecular identifiers were built into the TCR beta cDNA libraries. TCRdb re-called the PCR reads with MiXCR, one entry per CDR3 protein. The sample holds 450,000 to 700,000 distinct CDR3 sequences, 44% seen once. No cognate antigen is known for these TCRs. Sequenced sample: blood. All receptors come from a girl aged 10 to 17 with multiple sclerosis.

The CDR3 sequence: CSVWVDRDLYGYTF. In DNA form, the CDR3 reads TGCAGCGTGTGGGTGGACAGGGATCTCTATGGCTACACCTTC. This rearrangement joins TRBV29-1 to TRBJ1-2, with TRBD1 identical over 8 bases. The CDR3 has 14 amino acids. After removal of 6 bases from V and 4 bases from J, the junction contained 10 bases not matched to a gene. Germline V gene sequence: CDR1 SQVTM, CDR2 ANQGSEA. Looking up the rest from reference TRBV29-1 and TRBJ1-2 gives the full variable domain: SAVISQKPSRDICQRGTSLTIQCQVDSQVTMMFWYRQQPGQSLTLIATANQGSEATYESGFVIDKFPISRPNLTFSTLTVSNMSPEDSSIYLCSVWVDRDLYGYTFGSGTRLTVV.

This clonotype was counted only a few times. This chain uses TRBV20-1 with TRBJ2-1; possible D gene TRBD2, 5 bases. Per the germline V gene, CDR1 is DFQATT and CDR2 is SNEGSKA (reference sequence). Trimming left V 5 bases short and J 9 bases short, with 11 bases between. CDR3 length: 11 amino acids. The chain's CDR3 is CSASDSPEQFF. CDR3 nucleotides: TGCAGTGCTTCGGACTCGCCTGAGCAGTTCTTC.

The V call is TRBV20-1, the J call TRBJ2-1; TRBD2 might be the D (5 bases). This CDR3 region has 15 residues. In germline, CDR1 is DFQATT, CDR2 SNEGSKA (reference sequence). V lost 1 base to trimming and J lost 0 bases, with 10 bases between them. The CDR3 coding sequence is TGCAGTGCTAGAGGGAGCGGTAGCTCCTACAATGAGCAGTTCTTC. Amino acid sequence: CSARGSGSSYNEQFF.

This chain uses TRBV11-2 with TRBJ1-1, with 7 bases lining up with TRBD1. V was clipped by 5 bases and J by 8 bases; unmatched bases: 5. The germline gives CDR1 SGHAT, CDR2 FQNNGV. The length of the CDR3 is 12 residues. This chain's CDR3 is CASSPLDREAFF. CDR3 DNA sequence: TGTGCCAGCAGCCCCCTGGACAGGGAAGCTTTCTTT.

This clonotype has only a few counts. The chain couples TRBV7-8 to TRBJ2-1; 10 bases align to TRBD2. The V segment lost 5 bases and the J segment 6 bases; nucleotides outside the gene matches: 13. Germline loops: CDR1 SGHVS, CDR2 FQNEAQ. The CDR3 totals 17 residues. In DNA, the CDR3 is TGTGCCAGCAGCCCGCCCTGGGCTAGCGGGAGTGGCAATGAGCAGTTCTTC. This gives the protein CASSPPWASGSGNEQFF.

Only a few counts were recorded for this clonotype. The J gene is TRBJ2-1, the V gene TRBV5-1, with 12 bases aligning to TRBD2. Germline values: CDR1 SGHRS, CDR2 YFSETQ. V lost 0 bases to trimming and J lost 9 bases; unmatched junction nucleotides: 7. The CDR3 sequence is 16 residues long. In nucleotides, the CDR3 is TGCGCCAGCAGCTTGGCCCTAGCGGGGGGGCCAGTTGAGCAGTTCTTC. Its protein is CASSLALAGGPVEQFF.

The chain combines TRBV4-1 with TRBJ1-2, with D unresolved. The V gene lost 0 bases and the J gene lost 2 bases, with 10 bases spanning the gap. The CDR3 is 15 residues long. The germline gives CDR1 MGHRA, CDR2 YSYEKL. CDR3 DNA sequence: TGCGCCAGCAGCCAAGATACTCGGGAAAACTATGGCTACACCTTC. Amino acid sequence: CASSQDTRENYGYTF.

The chain employs TRBV12-3 or TRBV12-4 and TRBJ2-5; D perhaps matches TRBD2 (6 bases). CDR3 size: 13 residues. V was pared by 5 bases and J by 5 bases, with 12 bases between. CDR3 DNA: TGTGCCAGCAGTGGGACTCTCTGGGAGACCCAGTACTTC. Translating it yields CASSGTLWETQYF.

The chain employs TRBV4-1 and TRBJ2-1; maybe TRBD2 (7 bases). Germline values: CDR1 MGHRA, CDR2 YSYEKL. The CDR3 totals 16 residues. Trimming stripped 2 bases from V and 3 bases from J, with 14 bases between. CDR3 region: CASSQKGGAVYNEQFF. In DNA form, the CDR3 reads TGCGCCAGCAGCCAAAAGGGGGGGGCCGTCTACAATGAGCAGTTCTTC.

V usage is TRBV4-2 and J usage is TRBJ2-6, with D possibly being TRBD2 (5 bases). Germline loops: CDR1 LGHNA, CDR2 YNFKEQ. The CDR3 covers 16 residues. The V and J ends lost 2 bases and 0 bases respectively, with 8 bases between them. In DNA, the CDR3 is TGTGCCAGCAGCCAAACGGGATCCTCTGGGGCCAACGTCCTGACTTTC. Its translation: CASSQTGSSGANVLTF.

The J gene is TRBJ2-7, the V gene TRBV2; 9 nucleotides agree with TRBD1. The end of the DNA fits TRBJ2-4 better, so the J call may be wrong. The CDR3 totals 14 residues. CDR1 is SNHLY, CDR2 FYNNEI, per germline. CDR3 in amino acids: CASSDRTGVDIQYF. The CDR3 DNA follows: TGTGCCAGCAGCGACAGGACAGGGGTCGACATTCAGTACTTC.

The chain employs TRBV12-3 or TRBV12-4 and TRBJ2-1; 11 nucleotides match TRBD2. The ends lost 4 bases at V and 15 bases at J; junction bases unmatched: 11. This CDR3 is 14 amino acids long. The CDR3 is CASSSPSLAGGWFF. CDR3 nucleotide sequence: TGTGCCAGCAGTTCCCCCTCCTTAGCGGGAGGGTGGTTCTTC.

J is TRBJ2-2 and V is TRBV5-1; TRBD1 aligns across 9 bases. The V segment lost 3 bases and the J segment 1 base; nucleotides outside the gene matches: 16. CDR1 and CDR2 from the germline V gene are SGHRS and YFSETQ. The CDR3 is 20 residues long. For the CDR3, the DNA is TGCGCCAGCAGCTCCCCTTCCCGGGACAGGGTGCGGGAGAACACCGGGGAGCTGTTTTTT. Residues: CASSSPSRDRVRENTGELFF.

The CDR3 DNA reads TGTGCCAGCAGCTCAAGACTAGCGAGCTCCTACAATGAGCAGTTCTTC. This encodes CASSSRLASSYNEQFF. The genes are TRBV11-2 and TRBJ2-1; 8 nucleotides line up with TRBD2. V dropped 4 bases and J dropped 0; count of bases not matched to a gene: 5. Germline CDR1 and CDR2: SGHAT and FQNNGV. CDR3 length: 16 amino acids.

The chain carries TRBV6-2 or TRBV6-3 and TRBJ2-7, with 12 bases fitting TRBD2. The V segment lost 10 bases and the J segment 3 bases; nucleotides outside the gene matches: 4. Germline V gene lookup returns CDR1 MNHEY and CDR2 SVGEGT. The CDR3 has 13 amino acids. The CDR3 DNA is TGTGCCACCACGGGACTAGCGGGCTACGAGCAGTACTTC. As protein: CATTGLAGYEQYF.

The V call is TRBV24-1, the J call TRBJ1-1; no definite D call. The germline V gene encodes CDR1 KGHDR and CDR2 SFDVKD. The CDR3 is made up of 11 amino acids. The V gene lost 6 bases and the J gene lost 1 base, with 2 bases spanning the gap. This CDR3 reads CATSSNTEAFF. The CDR3 coding sequence is TGTGCCACCAGTTCGAACACTGAAGCTTTCTTT.

This clonotype has only one observation. The chain joins TRBV2 to TRBJ2-7, with 7 bases lining up with TRBD1. Trimming removed 10 bases from V and 2 bases from J; junction bases left unmatched: 8. The germline gives CDR1 SNHLY, CDR2 FYNNEI. The CDR3 has 13 amino acids. This CDR3 is CATRQGSTYEQYF. The CDR3 region has the DNA TGTGCCACCCGACAGGGTTCCACCTACGAGCAGTACTTC. The complete variable domain, with remaining parts taken from reference TRBV2 and TRBJ2-7, reads EPEVTQTPSHQVTQMGQEVILRCVPISNHLYFYWYRQILGQKVEFLVSFYNNEISEKSEIFDDQFSVERPDGSNFTLKIRSTKLEDSAMYFCATRQGSTYEQYFGPGTRLTVT.